Following are 2 T cell receptor beta chains from one sample sequenced in a study of CD8+ T cells in alopecia areata. Sequencing relied on a cDNA template that was reverse transcribed from extracted RNA. The data were produced by immunoSEQ multiplex PCR, yet TCRdb's version contains in-frame clones alone and is incomplete. The profile shows about 110,000 clones, 50% to 70% of them singletons. The sequencing input was NKG2D-low CD8+ T cells sorted from blood. These receptors were obtained from a human donor with alopecia areata.

Only a few counts were recorded for this clone. The chain employs TRBV29-1 and TRBJ2-5, with a possible D match to TRBD1 (5 bases). Trimming stripped 4 bases from V and 4 bases from J, with 10 bases between. Germline CDR1 reads SQVTM; CDR2 reads ANQGSEA. This CDR3 is built from 12 residues. CDR3 sequence reads: CSVVWGVETQYF. In DNA form, the CDR3 reads TGCAGCGTTGTATGGGGCGTAGAGACCCAGTACTTC.

The chain combines TRBV2 with TRBJ2-1, with D possibly being TRBD1 (5 bases). CDR1 is SNHLY and CDR2 is FYNNEI in the germline V gene. V was shortened by 8 bases and J by 4 bases, with 15 bases between the two germline ends. The CDR3 is 14 amino acids. The CDR3 nucleotides are TGTGCCAGCGGTGGAAACAGGCCGTACAATGAGCAGTTCTTC. This gives the protein CASGGNRPYNEQFF. Drawing the rest from reference TRBV2 and TRBJ2-1, the complete variable domain is EPEVTQTPSHQVTQMGQEVILRCVPISNHLYFYWYRQILGQKVEFLVSFYNNEISEKSEIFDDQFSVERPDGSNFTLKIRSTKLEDSAMYFCASGGNRPYNEQFFGPGTRLTVL.